The entry below gives a single TCR beta chain sequence along with its context. The antigen is not known. Via MiXCR, TCRdb re-called the reads, giving one row per CDR3 protein. The repertoire holds about 830,000 distinct CDR3 sequences, with roughly 33% as singletons. These data come from a study of T cell repertoires in cytomegalovirus infection. V lost 7 bases to trimming and J lost 4 bases, with 17 bases between them. The CDR3 contains 15 residues. CDR1 and CDR2 from the germline V gene are SNHLY and FYNNEI. Here the sequenced sample was cultured CD8+ T cells from PBMCs, taken from culture after CMV antigen stimulation. This chain uses TRBV2 with TRBJ2-1; no definite D call. The receptor's source is a human donor in good health (CMV status not recorded). Some clones in this sample may be carry-over from other donors' samples. CDR3: CASKPSDVEYNEQFF. The CDR3 region has the DNA TGTGCCAGCAAGCCCAGCGACGTAGAGTACAATGAGCAGTTCTTC.